This T cell receptor beta chain stems from a study of T cells in Graves' hyperthyroidism and ophthalmopathy. RNA transcripts served as the template for amplifying TCR beta CDR3 regions. The HTBI primer set was used in a first-round RT-PCR of the TCR CDR3. Each CDR3 protein is one row after TCRdb ran MiXCR on the multiplex PCR reads. This sample has hundreds of thousands of distinct CDR3 sequences; 45% occur once, and the top ten carry less than 9%. This clonotype has a count of ten or more. The TCR was taken from an adult man with Graves' disease, either hyperthyroidism or ophthalmopathy (not recorded which). Sequences were obtained from peripheral blood or thyroid tissue (not recorded which).

This chain's CDR3 is CASSLGRAQPQHF. CDR3 DNA sequence: TGTGCCAGCAGTTTGGGGCGCGCTCAGCCCCAGCATTTT. This rearrangement joins TRBV12-3 or TRBV12-4 to TRBJ1-5; perhaps TRBD1 as D (5 bases). The CDR3 length is 13 residues. With 3 bases removed from V and 6 bases from J, the gap between germline ends came to 9 bases.